A single sample gave rise to the 32 T cell receptor beta chains below, sequenced in a study of cytomegalovirus exposure and HLA in healthy donors. Amplification used 60 Vbeta primers and 13 Jbeta primers. Clones were sequenced by immunoSEQ multiplex PCR, and TCRdb holds only the in-frame ones, with some missing. The repertoire holds 75,000 to 80,000 clones, with around two thirds as singletons. Material for sequencing was PBMCs. All receptors derive from a man aged 55 to 70 in good health and CMV-seropositive.

The chain combines TRBV7-9 with TRBJ2-3, with TRBD2 matching 14 bases. V trimming: 5 bases; J trimming: 3 bases; junction bases outside the gene matches: 4. The germline V gene has CDR1 SEHNR and CDR2 FQNEAQ (reference sequence). This CDR3 has 16 amino acids. DNA for the CDR3: TGTGCCAGCAGCCCCGGGACTAGCGGGGGAACAGATACGCAGTATTTT. Translation: CASSPGTSGGTDTQYF.

The V call is TRBV7-9, the J call TRBJ2-2; maybe TRBD2 (6 bases). This CDR3 has 14 amino acids. V lost 5 bases, J lost 4 bases, and 11 bases lay in between. CDR1 and CDR2 from the germline V gene are SEHNR and FQNEAQ (reference sequence). CDR3 sequence reads: CASSGGLLTGELFF. The CDR3 nucleotides read TGTGCCAGCAGCGGGGGACTTCTCACCGGGGAGCTGTTTTTT.

V gene TRBV19 combines with J gene TRBJ2-7, with 10 bases lining up with TRBD1. The CDR3 spans 15 residues. Germline lookup yields CDR1 LNHDA and CDR2 SQIVND (reference sequence). V was pared by 1 base and J by 2 bases, with 2 bases of the junction left unmatched. In nucleotides, the CDR3 is TGTGCCAGTAGTATAGCGGGGACAGGGGCCTACGAGCAGTACTTC. This encodes CASSIAGTGAYEQYF.

V usage is TRBV5-4 and J usage is TRBJ2-5, with 13 bases aligning to TRBD2. Per germline, CDR1 SGHNT and CDR2 YYREEE (reference sequence). With V trimmed by 6 bases and J by 3 bases, 8 bases remained unmatched. The CDR3 sequence is 16 residues long. The CDR3 is CASNRGLAGAKETQYF. For the CDR3, the DNA is TGTGCCAGCAACCGAGGACTAGCGGGGGCCAAAGAGACCCAGTACTTC.

This clone occurred once. This rearrangement joins TRBV5-1 to TRBJ2-1; the match to TRBD2 covers 12 bases. Germline CDR1 is SGHRS and CDR2 is YFSETQ. The CDR3 is 19 residues long. V shed 4 bases and J 8 bases; nucleotides not matched to a gene: 19. CDR3 coding DNA: TGCGCCAGCAGCCCCGGGACAGCTAGCGGGAGGGGGTTTTGGGATGAGCAGTTCTTC. Encoded protein: CASSPGTASGRGFWDEQFF.

This clone came up a few times. The V call is TRBV28, the J call TRBJ1-6; the match to TRBD1 covers 7 bases. Germline loops: CDR1 MDHEN, CDR2 SYDVKM. Unmatched junction bases numbered 5, after V lost 6 bases and J lost 6 bases. The CDR3 runs to 14 residues. CDR3 amino acids: CASSYDRANSPLHF. The CDR3 nucleotides are TGTGCCAGCAGCTATGACAGGGCTAATTCACCCCTCCACTTT.

This chain joins TRBV6-1 and TRBJ2-7; TRBD1 is a possible D gene (5 bases). This CDR3 comprises 13 residues. CDR1 is MNHNS, CDR2 SASEGT, per germline. V was pared by 6 bases and J by 2 bases, with 11 bases between. The CDR3: CASRQEITYEQYF. The CDR3, as DNA: TGTGCCAGCAGACAGGAAATCACCTACGAGCAGTACTTC.

The DNA of the CDR3 is TGTGCCACGGAGGAAGAGGGCCATTACAATGAGCAGTTCTTC. Translation gives CATEEEGHYNEQFF. This chain uses TRBV6-5 with TRBJ2-1, with a possible D match to TRBD2 (5 bases). V lost 10 bases and J 4 bases, leaving 17 bases between the germline ends. This CDR3 has 14 residues. Germline V CDR1 and CDR2: MNHEY, SVGAGI.

The chain carries TRBV27 and TRBJ2-1; 10 nucleotides agree with TRBD2. The length of the CDR3 is 16 residues. Germline lookup yields CDR1 MNHEY and CDR2 SMNVEV (reference sequence). Trimming took 4 bases from V and 1 from J; bases not matched to a gene: 4. DNA for the CDR3: TGTGCCAGCAGTTCCACACTAGCGGGATCCTACAATGAGCAGTTCTTC. Amino acids: CASSSTLAGSYNEQFF.

The chain links TRBV13 to TRBJ2-3, with a weak D call TRBD1 (6 bases). The CDR3 is 16 residues long. V shed 5 bases and J shed 2 bases, with 17 bases lying between them. Germline values: CDR1 PRHDT, CDR2 FYEKMQ (reference sequence). CDR3 sequence reads: CASSKSGQFLTDTQYF. Here the CDR3 DNA reads TGTGCCAGCAGCAAAAGCGGACAGTTTCTCACAGATACGCAGTATTTT.

This clone was detected only once. The CDR3 is CASSLEPHSNQPQHF. The CDR3 DNA reads as TGTGCCAGCAGTTTAGAACCACATAGCAATCAGCCCCAGCATTTT. The chain links TRBV27 to TRBJ1-5; no firm D call. The CDR3 covers 15 residues. V dropped 2 bases and J dropped 0 bases, with 8 bases sitting between them. Germline CDR1 is MNHEY and CDR2 is SMNVEV (reference sequence).

This chain uses TRBV28 with TRBJ2-6, with D tentatively TRBD2 (5 bases). Trimming removed 5 bases at V and 4 bases at J, with 9 bases between. Germline values: CDR1 MDHEN, CDR2 SYDVKM. The CDR3 runs 14 residues. CDR3 DNA sequence: TGTGCCAGCAGTAAAACGGGAGGGGCCAACGTCCTGACTTTC. Amino acid sequence: CASSKTGGANVLTF.

The chain recombines TRBV6-5 with TRBJ1-4, with a tentative D call TRBD1 (6 bases). This CDR3 has 15 residues. Germline CDR1 is MNHEY and CDR2 is SVGAGI. V lost 4 bases to trimming and J lost 8 bases, with 17 bases between them. The CDR3 here is CASSLGGGVREKLFF. CDR3 in DNA: TGTGCCAGCAGTTTGGGTGGGGGCGTGAGGGAAAAACTGTTTTTT.

J is TRBJ2-5 and V is TRBV6-5; 9 bases agree with TRBD1. The CDR3 spans 14 residues. V trimming: 5 bases; J trimming: 5 bases; junction bases outside the gene matches: 6. The germline gives CDR1 MNHEY, CDR2 SVGAGI. The CDR3 DNA is TGTGCCAGCAGTGTCCGGGACAGGGTGGAGACCCAGTACTTC. Protein: CASSVRDRVETQYF.

The chain carries TRBV7-8 and TRBJ1-3, with TRBD1 as a possible D gene (5 bases). The length of the CDR3 is 15 residues. CDR1 and CDR2 (germline): SGHVS, FQNEAQ. The V end lost 5 bases, the J end lost 3 bases, and 14 bases lay between the germline ends. The CDR3 DNA reads as TGTGCCAGCAGCACTCAGGGAATGGGTGGAAACACCATATATTTT. Protein: CASSTQGMGGNTIYF.

The chain uses TRBV5-4 and TRBJ1-4; the match to TRBD1 covers 10 bases. This CDR3 spans 14 amino acids. V dropped 3 bases and J dropped 7; count of bases not matched to a gene: 3. Looked up from germline, CDR1 is SGHNT and CDR2 is YYREEE (reference sequence). CDR3 DNA sequence: TGTGCCAGCAGCTGGGACAGGGGTAGTGAAAAACTGTTTTTT. Its translation is CASSWDRGSEKLFF.

This clone was counted a single time. This chain links TRBV6-7 with TRBJ2-2, with D uncertain. TRBV6-7 is filed as an ORF, its function uncertain. The CDR3 is 13 residues long. V was shortened by 0 bases and J by 7 bases, with 6 bases between the two germline ends. The DNA of the CDR3 is TGTGCCAGCAGTTACTCGGGCTACGGGGAGCTGTTTTTT. This sequence encodes CASSYSGYGELFF.

Points on this clone: This sample includes further DNA sequences coding for the same CDR3. The rearrangement uses TRBV10-2 and TRBJ2-5, with a weak D call TRBD1 (6 bases). The CDR3 extends over 13 amino acids. Trimming took 7 bases from V and 2 from J, leaving 11 bases between them. Germline-derived CDR1 and CDR2 are WSHSY and SAAADI. CDR3 nucleotides: TGCGCCAGCACCTTAACAGGGCAAGAGACCCAGTACTTC. Translated: CASTLTGQETQYF.

V usage is TRBV29-1 and J usage is TRBJ2-5; D possibly corresponds to TRBD1 (5 bases). CDR3 size: 14 residues. Looked up from germline, CDR1 is SQVTM and CDR2 is ANQGSEA. Trimming took 7 bases from V and 1 from J, leaving 16 bases between them. CDR3 loop: CSAPRQGTQETQYF. The CDR3 DNA sequence: TGCAGCGCCCCTCGGCAGGGCACCCAAGAGACCCAGTACTTC.

V gene TRBV4-1 combines with J gene TRBJ1-6; D is unresolved. This CDR3 has 17 residues. CDR1 is MGHRA and CDR2 is YSYEKL in the germline V gene. The V end was cut by 3 bases, the J end by 1 base, with 13 bases between. CDR3 DNA: TGCGCCAGCAGCCAGGGAGGAAGCCGATCCTATAATTCACCCCTCCACTTT. Its protein is CASSQGGSRSYNSPLHF.

This chain joins TRBV30 and TRBJ1-2; 7 nucleotides align to TRBD1. Germline V gives CDR1 GTSNPN, CDR2 SVGIG (reference sequence). J was trimmed by 8 bases and V by 1 base; bases with no gene match: 4. CDR3 length equals 12 residues. CDR3 DNA sequence: TGTGCCTGGAGTGCTAACAGGGGCGGCTACACCTTC. Translating gives CAWSANRGGYTF. The full variable domain, rest sourced from reference TRBV30 and TRBJ1-2, is SQTIHQWPATLVQPVGSPLSLECTVEGTSNPNLYWYRQAAGRGLQLLFYSVGIGQISSEVPQNLSASRPQDRQFILSSKKLLLSDSGFYLCAWSANRGGYTFGSGTRLTVV.

This sequence joins TRBV10-1 and TRBJ2-1; the D is unclear. The CDR3 is made up of 13 amino acids. The germline CDR1 and CDR2 sequences are WNHNN and SYGVQD (reference sequence). The ends were cut back, 4 bases at V and 7 bases at J, with 11 bases in the middle. In nucleotides, the CDR3 is TGCGCCAGCAGTGGGCCCCGAACGAATGAGCAGTTCTTC. Protein: CASSGPRTNEQFF.

This chain links TRBV28 with TRBJ2-6; weak D call: TRBD1 (6 bases). Germline V gene lookup returns CDR1 MDHEN and CDR2 SYDVKM. Trimming cost V 8 bases and J 0 bases, with 11 bases left between them. This CDR3 has 15 residues. The CDR3 sequence is CASRQETSGANVLTF. DNA for the CDR3: TGTGCCAGCCGACAGGAAACCTCTGGGGCCAACGTCCTGACTTTC. Supplemented by reference TRBV28 and TRBJ2-6, the full variable domain reads DVKVTQSSRYLVKRTGEKVFLECVQDMDHENMFWYRQDPGLGLRLIYFSYDVKMKEKGDIPEGYSVSREKKERFSLILESASTNQTSMYLCASRQETSGANVLTFGAGSRLTVL.

The rearrangement links TRBV7-2 to TRBJ2-7, with TRBD2 identical over 10 bases. V gave up 2 bases and J gave up 3 bases; unmatched junction bases: 1. Germline CDR1 SGHTA, CDR2 FQGNSA. The CDR3 has 14 amino acids. The CDR3 DNA follows: TGTGCCAGCAGCTTAACTAGCGGGAACTACGAGCAGTACTTC. Its protein is CASSLTSGNYEQYF. The full variable domain, with the rest looked up from reference TRBV7-2 and TRBJ2-7, is GAGVSQSPSNKVTEKGKDVELRCDPISGHTALYWYRQSLGQGLEFLIYFQGNSAPDKSGLPSDRFSAERTGGSVSTLTIQRTQQEDSAVYLCASSLTSGNYEQYFGPGTRLTVT.

The chain couples TRBV5-4 to TRBJ2-7, with D possibly matching TRBD2 (6 bases). This CDR3 contains 15 residues. Germline V CDR1 and CDR2: SGHNT, YYREEE (reference sequence). V lost 5 bases and J 2 bases, leaving 17 bases between the germline ends. In DNA form, the CDR3 reads TGTGCCAGCAGGCGGGACCCGGGGTCCACCTACGAGCAGTACTTC. It codes for CASRRDPGSTYEQYF.

This rearrangement joins TRBV10-3 to TRBJ1-5; TRBD1 matches at 7 bases. The V gene end was trimmed by 10 bases and the J gene end by 1 base; junction bases not matched to a gene: 10. CDR3 length equals 15 residues. Germline CDR1 is ENHRY and CDR2 is SYGVKD. The CDR3 DNA reads TGTGCCAGCACAGGGGATGGGTTCAGCAATCAGCCCCAGCATTTT. As protein: CASTGDGFSNQPQHF.

The chain links TRBV19 to TRBJ1-3; 8 nucleotides match TRBD1. The trim removed 8 bases at V and 2 bases at J, leaving 8 bases unmatched. CDR3 length equals 15 residues. Germline-derived CDR1 and CDR2 are LNHDA and SQIVND (reference sequence). CDR3 in amino acids: CASRFQGQAGNTIYF. CDR3 DNA: TGTGCCAGTCGATTCCAGGGACAGGCTGGAAACACCATATATTTT. The full variable domain, rest sourced from reference TRBV19 and TRBJ1-3, is DGGITQSPKYLFRKEGQNVTLSCEQNLNHDAMYWYRQDPGQGLRLIYYSQIVNDFQKGDIAEGYSVSREKKESFPLTVTSAQKNPTAFYLCASRFQGQAGNTIYFGEGSWLTVV.

The genes are TRBV5-1 and TRBJ1-5, with 8 bases that match TRBD1. The CDR3 contains 15 residues. V was clipped by 5 bases and J by 2 bases; unmatched bases: 6. Germline V gene sequence: CDR1 SGHRS, CDR2 YFSETQ. The CDR3 spells CASRLGQGRNQPQHF. CDR3 nucleotides: TGCGCCAGCAGACTCGGACAGGGCCGCAATCAGCCCCAGCATTTT.

The genes are TRBV7-9 and TRBJ2-1, with 8 bases lining up with TRBD2. Per the germline V gene, CDR1 is SEHNR and CDR2 is FQNEAQ (reference sequence). This CDR3 is built from 15 residues. V gave up 5 bases and J gave up 2 bases; unmatched junction bases: 5. CDR3 DNA: TGTGCCAGCAGCATTAGCGGGAATACCTACAATGAGCAGTTCTTC. This codes for CASSISGNTYNEQFF.

This chain uses TRBV2 with TRBJ2-1; a possible D gene is TRBD2 (6 bases). The CDR3 runs 15 residues. Germline V gene data show CDR1 as SNHLY and CDR2 as FYNNEI. The V gene lost 11 bases and the J gene lost 0 bases, with 17 bases spanning the gap. CDR3 in DNA: TGTGCCTGGACGGGTGCGGGGAGCTCCTACAATGAGCAGTTCTTC. Its translation is CAWTGAGSSYNEQFF.

This chain connects TRBV20-1 to TRBJ2-1; 7 nucleotides align to TRBD2. This CDR3 spans 11 amino acids. V lost 5 bases to trimming and J lost 7 bases; unmatched junction nucleotides: 2. Germline CDR1 and CDR2: DFQATT and SNEGSKA (reference sequence). The CDR3 is CSAGSGNEQFF. The CDR3 DNA follows: TGCAGTGCTGGTAGCGGGAATGAGCAGTTCTTC.

Note on this clone: One junction end does not reproduce the germline sequence, and a read error may be involved. V gene TRBV18 combines with J gene TRBJ2-1, with 7 bases lining up with TRBD2. The germline V gene encodes CDR1 KGHSH and CDR2 LQKENI. This CDR3 region has 14 residues. CDR3 region: CASSPLATPNEQFF. CDR3 coding DNA: TGTGCCAGCTCCCCACTAGCGACACCAAATGAGCAGTTCTTC. Full variable domain (rest looked up from reference TRBV18 and TRBJ2-1): NAGVMQNPRHLVRRRGQEARLRCSPMKGHSHVYWYRQLPEEGLKFMVYLQKENIIDESGMPKERFSAEFPKEGPSILRIQQVVRGDSAAYFCASSPLATPNEQFFGPGTRLTVL.